This T cell receptor beta chain emerged from a study of cytomegalovirus exposure and HLA in healthy donors. At the level of the study: Of all 400 or so donors who were genotyped, 81% belonged to the Caucasian-associated ancestry cluster. The study's findings and limits: It was shown in a later analysis that HLA-associated TCR beta chains were more clonally expanded than other, equally common chains. The study designated over 150 TCR beta chains cytomegalovirus-associated.

As to this clone: What it binds is not known.

Trimming cost V 2 bases and J 4 bases; bases outside gene matches: 7. CDR1 is GTSNPN, CDR2 SVGIG, per germline (reference sequence). The CDR3 extends over 15 amino acids. The PCR used 60 Vbeta and 13 Jbeta primers. Sequencing used immunoSEQ multiplex PCR; TCRdb keeps in-frame clones, though not all of them. The table has approximately 190,000 clones, about 84% seen once. The sample comprised PBMCs. This TCR was sampled from a man aged 45-60 years in good health and CMV-seronegative. The V gene is TRBV30, the J gene TRBJ2-7; TRBD1 aligns across 11 bases. Written as DNA, the CDR3 is TGTGCCTGGAGTCCGACCGGGACAGGGGGGTACGAGCAGTACTTC. Amino acid sequence: CAWSPTGTGGYEQYF.